The entry that follows covers one T cell receptor (beta chain) sequence. The antigen is unknown. The data were taken from a study of beta chain features in type 1 diabetes. Study-level findings and limits: Significant though moderate, a shortening of TCRB CDR3s appeared in all four CD4+ subsets of Type 1 diabetes patients.

cDNA synthesis used the whole RNA isolate, giving expressed TCRB sequences. Sequenced by immunoSEQ multiplex PCR; TCRdb stores in-frame clones only, minus some. The profile shows about 340,000 clones, about 13% of them singletons. There are 11 residues in the CDR3. Germline lookup yields CDR1 MNHNY and CDR2 SVGAGI (reference sequence). V shed 4 bases and J shed 5 bases, with 4 bases lying between them. Input material: naive CD4+ T cells from blood. The origin of this receptor is a woman under 30 with type 1 diabetes. The chain combines TRBV6-6 with TRBJ2-3; D is unclear. The chain's CDR3 is CASSFKDTQYF. CDR3 DNA sequence: TGTGCCAGCAGTTTTAAAGATACGCAGTATTTT.